The 23 T cell receptor beta chains in this list originate from one sample, sequenced in a study of T-cell memory formation after mild COVID-19. A single record per CDR3 protein comes from TCRdb applying MiXCR to the 5' RACE reads. The sample has 450,000 or so distinct CDR3 sequences; approximately 23% are singletons. The specimen sequenced was PBMCs or a T cell subset sorted from them (not recorded which). The source is an adult woman who had mild COVID-19 (a few samples of this study predate the infection). Cell type and time point are not known.

This clonotype was detected only a few times. A read error may produce the germline difference seen at one junction end. CDR3 nucleotide sequence: TGTTCCAGCAGTAACCTAGCGGGAGCAGGATACAATGAGCAGTTCTTC. Its translation: CSSSNLAGAGYNEQFF. The V call is TRBV2, the J call TRBJ2-1; TRBD2 aligns across 10 bases. CDR1 and CDR2 (germline): SNHLY, FYNNEI. The length of the CDR3 is 16 residues. The variable domain in full, completed from reference TRBV2 and TRBJ2-1, reads EPEVTQTPSHQVTQMGQEVILRCVPISNHLYFYWYRQILGQKVEFLVSFYNNEISEKSEIFDDQFSVERPDGSNFTLKIRSTKLEDSAMYFCSSSNLAGAGYNEQFFGPGTRLTVL.

The chain carries TRBV5-4 and TRBJ2-7; perhaps D is TRBD1 or TRBD2 (5 bases each). From germline, CDR1 is SGHNT and CDR2 YYREEE (reference sequence). Between the trimmed V and J ends, which lost 4 bases and 0 bases, there was a span of 5 bases. The CDR3 is 12 amino acids. The chain's CDR3 is CASSGTSYEQYF. DNA of the CDR3: TGTGCCAGCAGCGGGACCTCCTACGAGCAGTACTTC.

The rearrangement links TRBV5-1 to TRBJ2-3; no clear D. The CDR3 extends over 13 amino acids. V dropped 0 bases and J dropped 6 bases, with 8 bases sitting between them. Germline-derived CDR1 and CDR2 are SGHRS and YFSETQ. The CDR3 region has the DNA TGCGCCAGCAGCTTGGGGCAGCAGGATACGCAGTATTTT. Amino acid sequence: CASSLGQQDTQYF.

The genes are TRBV24-1 and TRBJ2-2; TRBD2 matches at 11 bases. Germline-derived CDR1 and CDR2 are KGHDR and SFDVKD. The ends lost 9 bases at V and 1 base at J; junction bases unmatched: 6. The CDR3 loop spans 16 amino acids. The CDR3 region has the DNA TGTGCCACCTACACTAGCGGGGGCCGGAACACCGGGGAGCTGTTTTTT. It translates to CATYTSGGRNTGELFF.

This clonotype showed up just a few times. The chain combines TRBV5-6 with TRBJ2-1, with D maybe TRBD2 (5 bases). Germline loops: CDR1 SGHDT, CDR2 YYEEEE. This CDR3 has 16 residues. V was pared by 0 bases and J by 0 bases, with 10 bases between. CDR3 DNA: TGTGCCAGCAGCTTGGCCATAGGGAGCTCCTACAATGAGCAGTTCTTC. Translating gives CASSLAIGSSYNEQFF.

This clonotype was seen a few times. This chain connects TRBV5-1 to TRBJ2-7; 12 bases are a match to TRBD2. The CDR3 contains 18 residues. V was pared by 3 bases and J by 0 bases, with 10 bases of the junction left unmatched. Germline V gives CDR1 SGHRS, CDR2 YFSETQ. This chain's CDR3 is CASSSGRLAGVGSYEQYF. As DNA, the CDR3 is TGCGCCAGCAGCTCGGGTCGACTAGCGGGAGTCGGCTCCTACGAGCAGTACTTC.

This clonotype was detected a few times. The chain employs TRBV7-2 and TRBJ1-1; possibly TRBD1 for D (5 bases). CDR1 is SGHTA and CDR2 is FQGNSA in the germline V gene. The germline V and J ends were trimmed by 1 base and 8 bases, with 11 bases remaining between them. The CDR3 loop spans 13 amino acids. DNA for the CDR3: TGTGCCAGCAGCTTAGGGTCCAGGGCCGAAGCTTTCTTT. It codes for CASSLGSRAEAFF.

This clonotype has a handful of counts. This rearrangement joins TRBV20-1 to TRBJ2-7; 7 bases align to TRBD2. The CDR3 consists of 14 residues. V lost 6 bases, J lost 5 bases, and 13 bases stayed unmatched. Germline V gene lookup returns CDR1 DFQATT and CDR2 SNEGSKA (reference sequence). The CDR3 here is CSARSGGLGHEQYF. For the CDR3, the DNA is TGCAGTGCCCGATCCGGAGGACTAGGGCACGAGCAGTACTTC.

This clonotype has a handful of counts. The chain links TRBV7-2 to TRBJ1-2, with 11 bases fitting TRBD1. With 4 bases clipped from V and 4 bases from J, the junction kept 8 bases outside the gene matches. The CDR3 runs 16 residues. The V gene's germline CDR1 is SGHTA and CDR2 FQGNSA. The CDR3 spells CASSSMGQGDGYGYTF. The CDR3 DNA reads as TGTGCCAGCAGCTCTATGGGACAGGGGGATGGCTATGGCTACACCTTC.

Only a few counts were recorded for this clonotype. This chain joins TRBV20-1 and TRBJ2-4, with 7 bases lining up with TRBD1. Germline CDR1 is DFQATT and CDR2 is SNEGSKA (reference sequence). Trimming took 6 bases from V and 5 from J; bases not matched to a gene: 10. This CDR3 region has 14 residues. The CDR3 spells CSATGRTGQNIQYF. The CDR3 coding sequence is TGCAGTGCGACCGGTAGGACAGGACAAAACATTCAGTACTTC.

There are many counts of this clonotype. V usage is TRBV20-1 and J usage is TRBJ2-3; 8 bases agree with TRBD2. The germline CDR1 and CDR2 sequences are DFQATT and SNEGSKA (reference sequence). J gave up 1 base and V 6 bases, and 6 bases lay outside the gene matches. CDR3 length: 14 residues. The CDR3 coding sequence is TGCAGTGCCAACGCGGGGGGTCGCACAGATACGCAGTATTTT. This translates into CSANAGGRTDTQYF.

CDR3 bases: TGTGCCAGCAGCTCACGGGACAGGACGGTAAGGCCCTACGAGCAGTACTTC. It translates to CASSSRDRTVRPYEQYF. The chain uses TRBV14 and TRBJ2-7, with 8 nucleotides matching TRBD1. Germline loops: CDR1 SGHDN, CDR2 FVKESK. The ends lost 5 bases at V and 2 bases at J; junction bases unmatched: 14. The CDR3 has 17 residues.

The rearrangement uses TRBV9 and TRBJ1-4; D gene uncertain. Trimming stripped 4 bases from V and 3 bases from J, with 10 bases between. The CDR3 has 14 amino acids. Germline CDR1 and CDR2: SGDLS and YYNGEE. As DNA, the CDR3 is TGTGCCAGCAGCCGCCTCGTGGCTAATGAAAAACTGTTTTTT. Protein product: CASSRLVANEKLFF.

The chain links TRBV15 to TRBJ1-1, with D hard to call. The CDR3 is made up of 12 amino acids. Germline assignment: CDR1 LNHNV and CDR2 YYDKDF (reference sequence). The germline V and J ends were trimmed by 1 base and 4 bases, with 4 bases remaining between them. The CDR3 spells CATSRVGTEAFF. The CDR3, as DNA: TGTGCCACCAGCAGAGTGGGCACTGAAGCTTTCTTT.

This clonotype has only a few counts. This rearrangement joins TRBV4-3 to TRBJ2-5, with 8 bases that match TRBD2. Trimming took 0 bases from V and 6 from J; bases not matched to a gene: 6. The CDR3 sequence is 15 residues long. The germline V gene encodes CDR1 LGHNA and CDR2 YSLEER. DNA for the CDR3: TGCGCCAGCAGCCAAGAGCAGCGGGAGAGGAAGACCCAGTACTTC. Translated, it gives CASSQEQRERKTQYF.

The chain uses TRBV27 and TRBJ1-2, with a tentative D call TRBD1 (6 bases). The CDR3 spans 15 residues. Germline V CDR1 and CDR2: MNHEY, SMNVEV (reference sequence). Deletions cut 3 bases from V and 3 bases from J, with 14 bases between. The CDR3: CASSFLGGLHYGYTF. CDR3 nucleotide sequence: TGTGCCAGCAGTTTTTTGGGGGGGCTGCACTATGGCTACACCTTC.

There are a few counts of this clonotype. The chain employs TRBV5-1 and TRBJ1-1; unclear D gene. CDR1 and CDR2 from the germline V gene are SGHRS and YFSETQ. The CDR3 is made up of 16 amino acids. The V gene lost 1 base and the J gene lost 1 base, with 14 bases spanning the gap. The CDR3 region is CASSLMYVEGNTEAFF. Here the CDR3 DNA reads TGCGCCAGCAGCTTGATGTACGTCGAGGGGAACACTGAAGCTTTCTTT.

The chain is built from TRBV6-2 or TRBV6-3 and TRBJ2-3; 14 bases map to TRBD2. The CDR3 has 18 residues. V lost 2 bases to trimming and J lost 8 bases; unmatched junction nucleotides: 12. Germline CDR1 MNHEY, CDR2 SVGEGT. This chain's CDR3 is CASSYGLAGGHRTVTQYF. CDR3 DNA sequence: TGTGCCAGCAGTTACGGACTAGCGGGAGGCCACAGGACTGTTACGCAGTATTTT.

CDR3 nucleotide sequence: TGTGCCAGCAGTTACAACCAGGGAACCCAGTACTTC. It translates to CASSYNQGTQYF. The rearrangement joins TRBV6-5 to TRBJ2-5, with D possibly matching TRBD1 (5 bases). CDR3 length: 12 residues. Germline CDR1 reads MNHEY; CDR2 reads SVGAGI. V lost 2 bases and J lost 8, with 9 bases in between.

The J gene is TRBJ1-1, the V gene TRBV5-4; D may be TRBD1 (5 bases). CDR1 is SGHNT, CDR2 YYREEE, per germline (reference sequence). Trimming removed 4 bases from V and 5 bases from J, with 15 bases in between. This CDR3 is 14 amino acids long. CDR3 DNA sequence: TGTGCCAGCAGCGCCGGGGGGGTGAGGACTGAAGCTTTCTTT. Translation gives CASSAGGVRTEAFF.

The chain is built from TRBV14 and TRBJ2-7; TRBD1 or TRBD2 may be the D gene (6 bases each). CDR3 length: 15 amino acids. Trimming shortened V by 1 base and J by 1 base, and 11 bases separated the two germline ends. Germline V lookup: CDR1 SGHDN, CDR2 FVKESK. CDR3 nucleotide sequence: TGTGCCAGCAGCCAAGCCAAGGGGGGATCCTACGAGCAGTACTTC. This translates into CASSQAKGGSYEQYF. The full variable domain, rest sourced from reference TRBV14 and TRBJ2-7, is EAGVTQFPSHSVIEKGQTVTLRCDPISGHDNLYWYRRVMGKEIKFLLHFVKESKQDESGMPNNRFLAERTGGTYSTLKVQPAELEDSGVYFCASSQAKGGSYEQYFGPGTRLTVT.

This clonotype was picked up a small number of times. The V call is TRBV12-3 or TRBV12-4, the J call TRBJ2-2, with TRBD1 identical over 10 bases. This CDR3 spans 14 amino acids. The J segment lost 3 bases and the V segment lost 5 bases, leaving 0 bases of the junction unmatched. The CDR3 nucleotides read TGTGCCAGCAGTGACAGGGGGCACACCGGGGAGCTGTTTTTT. Protein product: CASSDRGHTGELFF.

This clonotype was observed a few times. J is TRBJ2-3 and V is TRBV18; 10 nucleotides line up with TRBD1. Germline assignment: CDR1 KGHSH and CDR2 LQKENI. The junction had 8 bases not matched to a gene; V was cut back by 2 bases and J by 3 bases. The CDR3 totals 17 residues. As DNA, the CDR3 is TGTGCCAGCTCACCAGTTGGGACAGGGGTTGTTACAGATACGCAGTATTTT. Protein product: CASSPVGTGVVTDTQYF.